This TCR beta chain was identified during a study of blood T cells in healthy people across ages. The study's findings and limits: Measured against age, TCR beta diversity per million T cells decreased in a roughly linear manner. The CMV status of each donor remained undetermined, and this could have confounded shifts in expanded clonotypes.

A second PCR of roughly 7 to 11 cycles used a sample-barcoded 5' primer and a J-beta primer mix. Template switching added a 12-random-nucleotide identifier to every cDNA molecule. A single record per CDR3 protein comes from TCRdb applying MiXCR to the 5' RACE reads. Altogether about 720,000 distinct CDR3 sequences are present, approximately 22% being singletons, with the ten largest covering roughly 22%. To note about this clonotype: The target antigen is unknown.

Drawn from each donor were approximately 9.2 milliliters of peripheral blood. The source is a man in his sixties or seventies in good health. Sequenced material: blood.

The CDR3 protein is CATSDLEDRYTQYF. The CDR3 DNA sequence: TGTGCCACCAGTGATTTAGAGGACCGCTATACGCAGTATTTT. This rearrangement joins TRBV24-1 to TRBJ2-3; D gene unclear. The V gene's germline CDR1 is KGHDR and CDR2 SFDVKD. The V gene lost 1 base and the J gene lost 7 bases, with 11 bases spanning the gap. The CDR3 has 14 amino acids.